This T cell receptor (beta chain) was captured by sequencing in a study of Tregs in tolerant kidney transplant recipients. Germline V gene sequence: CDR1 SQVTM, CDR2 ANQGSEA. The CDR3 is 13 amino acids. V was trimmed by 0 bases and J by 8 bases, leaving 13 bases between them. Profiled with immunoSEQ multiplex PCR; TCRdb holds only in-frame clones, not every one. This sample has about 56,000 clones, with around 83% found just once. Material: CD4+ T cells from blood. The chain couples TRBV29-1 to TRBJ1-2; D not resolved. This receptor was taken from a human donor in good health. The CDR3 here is CSVEDWQPRGYTF. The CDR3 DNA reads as TGCAGCGTTGAAGATTGGCAGCCGAGAGGCTACACCTTC.